The clone carrying this T cell receptor (beta chain) was recorded a few times. What it recognizes is unknown. Germline CDR1 and CDR2: SGHVS and FNYEAQ. The trim removed 5 bases at V and 5 bases at J, leaving 7 bases unmatched. The CDR3 sequence is 15 residues long. TCRdb used MiXCR to reprocess the RT-PCR reads, holding one entry per CDR3 protein. Of about 700,000 distinct CDR3 sequences listed, around 14% are singletons. This record comes from a study of response to subunit inactivated influenza vaccine. Study-level findings and limits: Every seasonal influenza vaccination brings in few new T cells, the authors suggested.

The chain recombines TRBV7-6 with TRBJ1-4, with TRBD1 matching 8 bases. The sample was PBMCs from blood, taken approximately 12 days after vaccination. The clonotype was recovered from a man aged 45-60 years who received an inactivated influenza vaccine. In DNA, the CDR3 is TGTGCCAGCAGCAGTGCAGGGGGCTGGAATGAAAAACTGTTTTTT. Translation: CASSSAGGWNEKLFF.